This TCR beta chain came from a study of blood T cell repertoires in COVID-19. In the study overall: Samples representing acute and convalescent COVID-19 were sourced from the United States, Italy and Spain. T cells, B-cell-depleted T cells, or PBMCs provided the cDNA or gDNA that served as material.

Per the authors' pipeline: How many nucleated cells were present was estimated from reference gene primer amplification. This table comes from immunoSEQ multiplex PCR, and its TCRdb copy is limited to in-frame clones, with some not included. That table furnishes V, J and clone size, whereas the DNA furnished D and trimming. The sample carries about 90,000 clones, approximately 80% recorded once. The length of the CDR3 is 13 residues. V was clipped by 5 bases and J by 7 bases, with 14 bases between them. CDR1 and CDR2 (germline): LNHDA, SQIVND (reference sequence). The sequence was obtained from a woman in her 70s with acute or convalescent COVID-19. The sample taken for sequencing was peripheral blood. The chain is built from TRBV19 and TRBJ1-2; D gene unclear. CDR3 DNA: TGTGCCAGTAGTCTGAGGGCCGGTCCTGGCTACACCTTC. It is translated as CASSLRAGPGYTF.